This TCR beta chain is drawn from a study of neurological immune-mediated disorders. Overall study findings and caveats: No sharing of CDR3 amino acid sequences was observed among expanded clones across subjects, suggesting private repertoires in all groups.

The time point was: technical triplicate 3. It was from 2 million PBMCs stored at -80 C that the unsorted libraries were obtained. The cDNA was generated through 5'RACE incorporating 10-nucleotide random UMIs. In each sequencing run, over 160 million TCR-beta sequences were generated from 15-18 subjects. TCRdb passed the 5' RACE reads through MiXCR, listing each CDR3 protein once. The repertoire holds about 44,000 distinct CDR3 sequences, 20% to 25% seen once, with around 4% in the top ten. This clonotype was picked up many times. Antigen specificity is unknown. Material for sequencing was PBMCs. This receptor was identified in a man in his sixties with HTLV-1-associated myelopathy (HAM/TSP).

The DNA of the CDR3 is TGCGCCAGCAGCTTTAGCGGGAGCTCCTACAATGAGCAGTTCTTC. This encodes CASSFSGSSYNEQFF. The gene calls are TRBV5-1 and TRBJ2-1, with TRBD2 matching 9 bases. Germline-derived CDR1 and CDR2 are SGHRS and YFSETQ. Losses at the gene ends were 2 bases for V and 0 bases for J; bases not matched to a gene: 0. This CDR3 is 15 amino acids long.